Included here is one TCR beta chain sequence, with context. Original analysis: Amplification with reference gene primers provided the estimates of nucleated cell counts. TCRdb's table, derived via immunoSEQ multiplex PCR, lists solely in-frame clones and lacks some. The DNA was the basis for D and trimming; V, J and clone size are from that table. This table holds 55,000 to 80,000 clones, approximately 82% found once. Trimming stripped 5 bases from V and 8 bases from J, with 15 bases between. The V gene's germline CDR1 is LNHDA and CDR2 SQIVND (reference sequence). This CDR3 has 13 amino acids. The data derive from a study of blood T cell repertoires in COVID-19. Overall study context: The United States, Italy and Spain supplied acute and convalescent COVID-19 samples. Sample material is recorded as cDNA or gDNA derived from T cells, B-cell-depleted T cells, or PBMCs.

The clonotype comes from a man aged 45 to 65 with active COVID-19. What was sequenced was peripheral blood. This chain connects TRBV19 to TRBJ1-2; perhaps TRBD1 as D (5 bases). The CDR3 is CASSAREGKGYTF. DNA for the CDR3: TGTGCCAGTAGTGCCCGGGAGGGGAAGGGCTACACCTTC.